This TCR beta chain was identified during a study of T-cell memory formation after mild COVID-19. Study background: TCR clustering was largely donor specific. Whole-study results and caveats: Mainly CM and EM harbored the contracting CD4+ clones; mainly EMRA harbored the CD8+ ones. Detection of some responders pre-infection suggested pre-existing cross-reactive memory T cells participated.

Concerning this clonotype: Its antigen remains unknown.

cDNA libraries for TCR alpha and TCR beta, carrying sample barcodes and UMIs, came from 5'RACE with constant-segment primers. TCRdb recomputed calls from the 5' RACE reads with MiXCR, one row per CDR3 protein. The sample consists of about 400,000 distinct CDR3 sequences, 24% of them appearing once. Germline values: CDR1 SGHRS, CDR2 YFSETQ. The CDR3 has 14 amino acids. V was trimmed by 3 bases and J by 1 base, leaving 10 bases between them. The sequence was obtained from an adult woman who had mild COVID-19 (a few samples of this study predate the infection). Cell type and time point are not known. The chain uses TRBV5-1 and TRBJ1-1; no clear D gene. Sequencing was carried out using PBMCs or a T cell subset sorted from them (not recorded which). The chain's CDR3 is CASSSTSGNTEAFF. The CDR3 DNA is TGCGCCAGCAGCTCGACTTCCGGGAACACTGAAGCTTTCTTT. The complete variable domain, with remaining parts taken from reference TRBV5-1 and TRBJ1-1, reads KAGVTQTPRYLIKTRGQQVTLSCSPISGHRSVSWYQQTPGQGLQFLFEYFSETQRNKGNFPGRFSGRQFSNSRSEMNVSTLELGDSALYLCASSSTSGNTEAFFGQGTRLTVV.